Following are 18 T cell receptor beta chains from one sample sequenced in a study of blood T cell repertoires in COVID-19 (TCRdb year 2020). The receptor library was made with the immunoSEQ multiplex PCR assay. TCRdb's version of the immuneACCESS table is confined to in-frame rearrangements and falls short of the full clone set. An unresolved V gene accounts for under half of the shortfall where checked; the remainder is of unknown origin. Within this sample are about 52,000 clones, with around 81% of them counted one time only. The ten top clones hold around a quarter of the sample. Source material: peripheral blood. All receptors derive from a woman older than 75 with COVID-19, enrolled during active disease.

The genes are TRBV18 and TRBJ1-3, with a tentative D call TRBD1 (6 bases). Between the trimmed V and J ends, which lost 0 bases and 0 bases, there was a span of 9 bases. The CDR3 has 16 amino acids. CDR1 KGHSH and CDR2 LQKENI come from the germline V gene. In DNA, the CDR3 is TGTGCCAGCTCACCACCGGTCAGGGGCTCTGGAAACACCATATATTTT. Translated, it gives CASSPPVRGSGNTIYF.

This clone was observed a few times. J is TRBJ1-6 and V is TRBV6-6; D is unresolved. V was cut by 2 bases and J by 8 bases, with 10 bases left in between. The CDR3 length is 14 residues. Germline CDR1 and CDR2: MNHNY and SVGAGI (reference sequence). The CDR3 here is CASSYPEEYSPLHF. Written as DNA, the CDR3 is TGTGCCAGCAGTTACCCCGAGGAGTATTCACCCCTCCACTTT.

The V call is TRBV6-5, the J call TRBJ1-4; TRBD1 is a possible D gene (5 bases). Germline V lookup: CDR1 MNHEY, CDR2 SVGAGI. There are 15 residues in the CDR3. V lost 0 bases and J 6 bases, leaving 11 bases between the germline ends. CDR3 nucleotide sequence: TGTGCCAGCAGTTACTCGGCCCGGGGGTATGAAAAACTGTTTTTT. It translates to CASSYSARGYEKLFF.

This clone was detected only a few times. The gene calls are TRBV20-1 and TRBJ1-2, with D maybe TRBD1 (5 bases). The CDR3 totals 11 residues. CDR1 is DFQATT, CDR2 SNEGSKA, per germline (reference sequence). V lost 3 bases and J lost 7, with 9 bases in between. CDR3 protein: CSASTGFGYTF. DNA for the CDR3: TGCAGTGCTAGCACAGGTTTTGGCTACACCTTC.

This chain links TRBV4-1 with TRBJ2-1; D might be TRBD1 (6 bases). Between the trimmed V and J ends, which lost 1 base and 6 bases, there was a span of 16 bases. This CDR3 spans 16 amino acids. Per the germline V gene, CDR1 is MGHRA and CDR2 is YSYEKL. Here the CDR3 DNA reads TGCGCCAGCAGCCAAGGTACCGGGATAGGGGGCAATGAGCAGTTCTTC. Its translation is CASSQGTGIGGNEQFF.

The chain combines TRBV2 with TRBJ2-7, with TRBD2 matching over 9 bases. The CDR3 spans 14 residues. Looked up from germline, CDR1 is SNHLY and CDR2 is FYNNEI. Trimming removed 6 bases from V and 7 bases from J; junction bases left unmatched: 10. This CDR3 reads CASRPAGGNGEQYF. In DNA, the CDR3 is TGTGCCAGCAGGCCGGCGGGAGGGAATGGAGAGCAGTACTTC. Filled out from reference TRBV2 and TRBJ2-7, the complete variable domain reads EPEVTQTPSHQVTQMGQEVILRCVPISNHLYFYWYRQILGQKVEFLVSFYNNEISEKSEIFDDQFSVERPDGSNFTLKIRSTKLEDSAMYFCASRPAGGNGEQYFGPGTRLTVT.

This chain links TRBV19 with TRBJ1-5, with D possibly TRBD1 on 5 matching bases. Germline CDR1 reads LNHDA; CDR2 reads SQIVND (reference sequence). The CDR3 has 13 residues. The V gene lost 5 bases and the J gene lost 6 bases, with 11 bases spanning the gap. CDR3 in amino acids: CASSRGEAQPQHF. The CDR3 DNA sequence: TGTGCCAGTAGTCGAGGGGAGGCTCAGCCCCAGCATTTT. Filled out from reference TRBV19 and TRBJ1-5, the complete variable domain reads DGGITQSPKYLFRKEGQNVTLSCEQNLNHDAMYWYRQDPGQGLRLIYYSQIVNDFQKGDIAEGYSVSREKKESFPLTVTSAQKNPTAFYLCASSRGEAQPQHFGDGTRLSIL.

The rearrangement links TRBV13 to TRBJ1-3; tentatively, D is TRBD1 (5 bases). Trimming shortened V by 7 bases and J by 2 bases, and 15 bases separated the two germline ends. The CDR3 totals 15 residues. In germline, CDR1 is PRHDT, CDR2 FYEKMQ (reference sequence). For the CDR3, the DNA is TGTGCCAGCATACGGAGGGGAGAGCCTGGAAACACCATATATTTT. Amino acid sequence: CASIRRGEPGNTIYF.

This chain uses TRBV6-6 with TRBJ2-7, with 8 bases aligning to TRBD1. Unmatched junction bases numbered 6, after V lost 6 bases and J lost 2 bases. Germline values: CDR1 MNHNY, CDR2 SVGAGI (reference sequence). The CDR3 consists of 14 residues. CDR3 DNA: TGTGCCAGCAGGAACGAACAGGGGGCCTACGAGCAGTACTTC. Translated: CASRNEQGAYEQYF.

The chain has TRBV29-1 and TRBJ2-7; TRBD2 agrees at 8 bases. Germline CDR1 and CDR2: SQVTM and ANQGSEA. The CDR3 runs to 14 residues. Trimming removed 4 bases from V and 1 base from J; junction bases left unmatched: 6. The CDR3 DNA reads as TGCAGCGTTGCTATTAGCGGGGCTTCCTACGAGCAGTACTTC. This codes for CSVAISGASYEQYF.

The sample holds a few counts of this clone. The chain carries TRBV28 and TRBJ2-7; 7 bases match TRBD1. The CDR3 has 13 residues. The ends lost 7 bases at V and 5 bases at J; junction bases unmatched: 8. Germline V gives CDR1 MDHEN, CDR2 SYDVKM. CDR3 nucleotide sequence: TGTGCCAGCACCGACAGGGTAAGCCACGAGCAGTACTTC. Amino acids: CASTDRVSHEQYF.

The chain combines TRBV28 with TRBJ1-2; D not resolved. The CDR3 covers 12 residues. V lost 6 bases and J 4 bases, leaving 9 bases between the germline ends. Germline V gives CDR1 MDHEN, CDR2 SYDVKM. The CDR3 DNA sequence: TGTGCCAGCAGCGGGTTCGGCTATGGCTACACCTTC. Translation gives CASSGFGYGYTF.

This clone turned up a few times. The rearrangement joins TRBV30 to TRBJ2-2, with 9 bases fitting TRBD2. CDR1 is GTSNPN and CDR2 is SVGIG in the germline V gene (reference sequence). V was clipped by 2 bases and J by 4 bases; unmatched bases: 5. The CDR3 runs 15 residues. CDR3 residues: CAWSKLAGPTGELFF. Written as DNA, the CDR3 is TGTGCCTGGAGTAAACTAGCGGGTCCCACCGGGGAGCTGTTTTTT. Using reference TRBV30 and TRBJ2-2 for the parts outside the CDR3, the full variable domain is SQTIHQWPATLVQPVGSPLSLECTVEGTSNPNLYWYRQAAGRGLQLLFYSVGIGQISSEVPQNLSASRPQDRQFILSSKKLLLSDSGFYLCAWSKLAGPTGELFFGEGSRLTVL.

This chain uses TRBV6-5 with TRBJ1-4; the D gene is possibly TRBD1 (6 bases). Germline loops: CDR1 MNHEY, CDR2 SVGAGI. Between the trimmed V and J ends, which lost 6 bases and 5 bases, there was a span of 16 bases. The CDR3 runs 15 residues. The DNA for the CDR3 is TGTGCCAGCAGGAGGACGGGACAACTAAATGAAAAACTGTTTTTT. Translating it yields CASRRTGQLNEKLFF.

The chain is built from TRBV5-4 and TRBJ2-1; 7 nucleotides agree with TRBD2. The germline V gene encodes CDR1 SGHNT and CDR2 YYREEE (reference sequence). Trimming at V came to 2 bases and at J to 14 bases, leaving 19 bases not matched to a gene. There are 16 residues in the CDR3. The CDR3 region is CASSLAGTRLVGGEFF. The CDR3 DNA reads TGTGCCAGCAGCTTAGCCGGGACCAGGCTAGTGGGAGGGGAGTTCTTC.

This chain connects TRBV27 to TRBJ1-5, with TRBD1 matching 7 bases. V shed 1 base and J 6 bases; nucleotides not matched to a gene: 12. The germline gives CDR1 MNHEY, CDR2 SMNVEV (reference sequence). The CDR3 is made up of 17 amino acids. The CDR3 region is CASSLYPDRVAGQPQHF. CDR3 in DNA: TGTGCCAGCAGTTTATACCCCGACAGGGTTGCTGGTCAGCCCCAGCATTTT.

This chain connects TRBV4-1 to TRBJ2-5; weak D call: TRBD1 (6 bases). Germline V gene data show CDR1 as MGHRA and CDR2 as YSYEKL. Trimming removed 1 base at V and 2 bases at J, with 14 bases between. The CDR3 is made up of 16 amino acids. CDR3 in DNA: TGCGCCAGCAGCCAAGGATTCCCGCAGGGGCAAGAGACCCAGTACTTC. Its translation: CASSQGFPQGQETQYF.

J is TRBJ2-1 and V is TRBV5-1; D not resolved. The germline gives CDR1 SGHRS, CDR2 YFSETQ. V was shortened by 0 bases and J by 1 base, with 8 bases between the two germline ends. The CDR3 spans 15 residues. The chain's CDR3 is CASSLVGLSYNEQFF. The CDR3 DNA is TGCGCCAGCAGCTTGGTTGGCCTTTCCTACAATGAGCAGTTCTTC.